This T cell receptor (beta chain) was sequenced in a study of blood T cell repertoires in COVID-19. Study overall: PBMCs, B-cell-depleted T cells, or T cells were the source of the cDNA or gDNA that made up the material.

Germline V lookup: CDR1 SEHNR, CDR2 FQNEAQ (reference sequence). CDR3 length: 14 amino acids. V dropped 0 bases and J dropped 8 bases, with 13 bases sitting between them. Profiling relied on immunoSEQ multiplex PCR, and the TCRdb table lists in-frame clones only, not all of them. The table includes 200,000 to 250,000 clones, approximately 90% detected once. The source is a man between 35 and 55 years old who had recovered from COVID-19. The sequenced material came from PBMCs or T cells enriched from blood (not recorded which). The gene calls are TRBV7-9 and TRBJ1-2, with TRBD1 as a possible D gene (5 bases). CDR3 in amino acids: CASSLARGSGGYTF. CDR3 coding DNA: TGTGCCAGCAGCTTAGCAAGGGGCTCCGGGGGCTACACCTTC.